Shown below are 21 T cell receptor beta chains from a single sample sequenced in a study of vaccination effects on CD4 cells after COVID-19. Here immunoSEQ multiplex PCR was the method, and the copy in TCRdb shows in-frame clones only, minus some. The data show tens of thousands of clones, around 80% seen once. The culture ran for approximately 10 days, and then CD4+ T cells were isolated. The vaccine given was either BNT162b2 or mRNA-1273, in two doses. These receptors' targets are unknown. The source material was CD4+ T cells from PBMCs cultured without peptide, sampled after COVID-19 vaccination. Receptor source: a human donor who received a COVID-19 vaccine.

The chain employs TRBV2 and TRBJ2-3; D call uncertain. CDR3 length equals 14 residues. Trimming stripped 4 bases from V and 1 base from J, with 9 bases between. Germline V gene sequence: CDR1 SNHLY, CDR2 FYNNEI. CDR3 nucleotide sequence: TGTGCCAGCAGTGCGAGCTTCCGCACAGATACGCAGTATTTT. This translates into CASSASFRTDTQYF.

J is TRBJ2-1 and V is TRBV6-6, with D possibly being TRBD1 or TRBD2 (5 bases each). The V and J ends lost 5 bases and 7 bases respectively, with 12 bases between them. Germline V lookup: CDR1 MNHNY, CDR2 SVGAGI (reference sequence). The CDR3 sequence is 13 residues long. As DNA, the CDR3 is TGTGCCAGCAGTCCCGGGGCTAGGAATGAGCAGTTCTTC. This translates into CASSPGARNEQFF.

The chain employs TRBV4-2 and TRBJ1-2; TRBD1 matches 7 bases. V gave up 7 bases and J gave up 4 bases; unmatched junction bases: 15. The germline CDR1 and CDR2 sequences are LGHNA and YNFKEQ. The CDR3 is 16 residues long. The CDR3 region has the DNA TGTGCCAGCACACAAGGGACAGCGGGTGGAACCTATGGCTACACCTTC. Its translation: CASTQGTAGGTYGYTF.

This chain uses TRBV4-1 with TRBJ1-4; maybe TRBD1 (5 bases). Trimming took off 1 base at V and 2 bases at J, with 17 bases between the two ends. CDR3 size: 18 residues. Germline CDR1 is MGHRA and CDR2 is YSYEKL. The CDR3 coding sequence is TGCGCCAGCAGCCAAGCGGGGGTCTTGCAGGGCACTAATGAAAAACTGTTTTTT. Amino acids: CASSQAGVLQGTNEKLFF.

The chain employs TRBV28 and TRBJ1-4, with D perhaps matching TRBD1 (6 bases). CDR1 MDHEN and CDR2 SYDVKM come from the germline V gene. V was shortened by 5 bases and J by 7 bases, with 14 bases between the two germline ends. The CDR3 spans 14 residues. CDR3 loop: CASSGQGMGEKLFF. CDR3 bases: TGTGCCAGCAGTGGCCAGGGGATGGGTGAAAAACTGTTTTTT. Using reference TRBV28 and TRBJ1-4 for the parts outside the CDR3, the full variable domain is DVKVTQSSRYLVKRTGEKVFLECVQDMDHENMFWYRQDPGLGLRLIYFSYDVKMKEKGDIPEGYSVSREKKERFSLILESASTNQTSMYLCASSGQGMGEKLFFGSGTQLSVL.

The V call is TRBV19, the J call TRBJ2-2; D unclear. V shed 5 bases and J shed 8 bases, with 6 bases lying between them. The CDR3 totals 11 residues. CDR1 LNHDA and CDR2 SQIVND come from the germline V gene (reference sequence). CDR3 DNA sequence: TGTGCCAGTAGTCAAATTGGGGAGCTGTTTTTT. The encoded protein is CASSQIGELFF.

The table lists this clone with a few counts. J is TRBJ1-5 and V is TRBV5-6; D might be TRBD1 (5 bases). The germline V gene encodes CDR1 SGHDT and CDR2 YYEEEE. The CDR3 is 16 amino acids. Trimming pared 4 bases from V and 5 bases from J, leaving 19 bases between. The CDR3 is CASSERGGEIDQPQHF. CDR3 nucleotides: TGTGCCAGCAGCGAGAGGGGAGGGGAGATCGATCAGCCCCAGCATTTT.

The chain has TRBV18 and TRBJ2-2; D uncertain. The CDR3 length is 14 residues. V was clipped by 8 bases and J by 0 bases, with 10 bases between them. Germline assignment: CDR1 KGHSH and CDR2 LQKENI. This chain's CDR3 is CASAWASNTGELFF. The CDR3 bases are TGTGCCAGCGCCTGGGCCTCGAACACCGGGGAGCTGTTTTTT. The full variable domain, in which reference TRBV18 and TRBJ2-2 provide the parts outside the CDR3, is NAGVMQNPRHLVRRRGQEARLRCSPMKGHSHVYWYRQLPEEGLKFMVYLQKENIIDESGMPKERFSAEFPKEGPSILRIQQVVRGDSAAYFCASAWASNTGELFFGEGSRLTVL.

In this sample, this clone turned up once. The chain recombines TRBV21-1 with TRBJ2-6; the table calls TRBD2, which could not be checked here. TRBV21-1 is a pseudogene. The CDR3 is 16 residues long. The CDR3 DNA reads as TGTGCCAGCAGCAAAGCGAGGAGCTCTGGGGCCAACGTCCTGACTTTC. It encodes CASSKARSSGANVLTF.

The chain employs TRBV5-8 and TRBJ1-1, with a possible D match to TRBD1 (6 bases). CDR1 is SGHTS and CDR2 is YDEGEE in the germline V gene. This CDR3 comprises 14 residues. V lost 7 bases to trimming and J lost 1 base, with 14 bases between them. This chain's CDR3 is CASPNRGRNTEAFF. In DNA form, the CDR3 reads TGTGCCAGCCCCAATCGGGGGCGGAACACTGAAGCTTTCTTT.

In its sample, this clone was seen a few times. CDR3 in DNA: TGTGCCTGGAGTGTACAAGCGCCCCCACAGCCCCAGCATTTT. Residues: CAWSVQAPPQPQHF. This rearrangement joins TRBV30 to TRBJ1-5; D not resolved. Between the trimmed V and J ends, which lost 0 bases and 7 bases, there was a span of 13 bases. This CDR3 is built from 14 residues. CDR1 and CDR2 from the germline V gene are GTSNPN and SVGIG (reference sequence). Based on the CDR3 plus reference TRBV30 and TRBJ1-5, the full variable domain is SQTIHQWPATLVQPVGSPLSLECTVEGTSNPNLYWYRQAAGRGLQLLFYSVGIGQISSEVPQNLSASRPQDRQFILSSKKLLLSDSGFYLCAWSVQAPPQPQHFGDGTRLSIL.

The chain links TRBV18 to TRBJ2-3; D is uncertain. Germline lookup yields CDR1 KGHSH and CDR2 LQKENI. The CDR3 covers 14 residues. The germline V and J ends were trimmed by 0 bases and 3 bases, with 7 bases remaining between them. CDR3 coding DNA: TGTGCCAGCTCACCACCAGCAGCGACAGATACGCAGTATTTT. Its protein product is CASSPPAATDTQYF.

V gene TRBV6-5 combines with J gene TRBJ2-5; D call uncertain. The germline gives CDR1 MNHEY, CDR2 SVGAGI. The length of the CDR3 is 14 residues. Trimming took 5 bases from V and 5 from J, leaving 15 bases between them. CDR3: CASSRRLNGETQYF. CDR3 nucleotide sequence: TGTGCCAGCAGTCGACGACTCAACGGGGAGACCCAGTACTTC.

V is TRBV23-1 and J is TRBJ1-1; 8 positions match TRBD1. TRBV23-1 is an open reading frame, and its role is uncertain. J was trimmed by 5 bases and V by 4 bases; bases with no gene match: 9. This CDR3 has 15 residues. CDR3 sequence (DNA): TGCGCCAGCAGTCGTGGAGGACAGGGAGAAACTGAAGCTTTCTTT. Translation gives CASSRGGQGETEAFF.

This sequence joins TRBV19 and TRBJ1-5, with 12 bases matching TRBD1. This CDR3 is built from 17 residues. The germline V gene encodes CDR1 LNHDA and CDR2 SQIVND (reference sequence). V gave up 5 bases and J gave up 0 bases; unmatched junction bases: 5. The CDR3 nucleotides are TGTGCCAGTAGTCCGGGACAGGGGGCAGGTAGCAATCAGCCCCAGCATTTT. It codes for CASSPGQGAGSNQPQHF.

This clone was seen a few times. This chain connects TRBV18 to TRBJ1-4; D is ambiguous. CDR1 is KGHSH, CDR2 LQKENI, per germline. V dropped 3 bases and J dropped 0 bases, with 8 bases sitting between them. This CDR3 comprises 15 residues. DNA of the CDR3: TGTGCCAGCTCACCCAGAGTTGCAACTAATGAAAAACTGTTTTTT. Its protein product is CASSPRVATNEKLFF.

The rearrangement joins TRBV3-1 (or the pseudogene TRBV3-2) to TRBJ2-7; D possibly corresponds to TRBD1 (5 bases). The CDR3 sequence is 12 residues long. V was pared by 1 base and J by 6 bases, with 7 bases between. Germline CDR1 reads LGHDT; CDR2 reads YNNKEL (reference sequence). The CDR3 protein is CASSQAGSEQYV. Written as DNA, the CDR3 is TGTGCCAGCAGCCAAGCAGGGTCCGAGCAGTACGTC.

The chain is built from TRBV3-1 (or the pseudogene TRBV3-2) and TRBJ1-5; 8 nucleotides match TRBD1. The germline V gene encodes CDR1 LGHDT and CDR2 YNNKEL (reference sequence). The CDR3 contains 17 residues. J was trimmed by 4 bases and V by 1 base; bases with no gene match: 9. The chain's CDR3 is CASSQAGGAGQNQPQHF. The CDR3 coding sequence is TGTGCCAGCAGCCAAGCAGGGGGCGCCGGGCAGAATCAGCCCCAGCATTTT.

Here the CDR3 reads CASSQVRSGEDGNTIYF. CDR3 sequence (DNA): TGCGCCAGCAGCCAAGTGAGGTCGGGGGAGGATGGAAACACCATATATTTT. The chain uses TRBV4-1 and TRBJ1-3; weak D call: TRBD1 (5 bases). Germline V gives CDR1 MGHRA, CDR2 YSYEKL. The CDR3 spans 17 residues. V gave up 1 base and J gave up 3 bases, with 16 bases separating them.

This chain uses TRBV9 with TRBJ2-3, with 7 bases that match TRBD2. The germline CDR1 and CDR2 sequences are SGDLS and YYNGEE. After removal of 3 bases from V and 1 base from J, the junction contained 5 bases not matched to a gene. The CDR3 is 15 residues long. The CDR3 nucleotides read TGTGCCAGCAGCGGCCAGCGGGGAGGCACAGATACGCAGTATTTT. Encoded protein: CASSGQRGGTDTQYF.

The chain joins TRBV5-1 to TRBJ2-6; D remains ambiguous. The V and J ends lost 4 bases and 3 bases respectively, with 5 bases between them. This CDR3 comprises 13 residues. The germline V gene encodes CDR1 SGHRS and CDR2 YFSETQ. Written as DNA, the CDR3 is TGCGCCAGCAGCCCGGGTGGGGCCAACGTCCTGACTTTC. Its translation: CASSPGGANVLTF.